Listed below are T cell receptor beta chains from one sample, sequenced in a study of blood T cells in healthy people across ages. TCRdb redid the calling of the 5' RACE reads with MiXCR, one entry per CDR3 protein. Of roughly 1,800,000 distinct CDR3 sequences detected, about 50% appear once; the ten largest clones hold around 2.1%. The sequencing sample was made of blood. These receptors all stem from a woman aged 40 to 50 in good health. CDR3s include the opening cysteine and the closing phenylalanine or tryptophan. The D gene is left open where the match is weak. Clone size is given for some rows only: seen once, a few or many times, or a class if the clone is expanded.

J gene | V gene | D gene | clone size | CDR3 DNA | CDR3 protein
TRBJ1-4 | TRBV4-3 | TRBD1 | NA | TGCGCCAGCAGCCAAGGTCCCCGGGGACAGTCTAATGAAAAACTGTTTTTT | CASSQGPRGQSNEKLFF
TRBJ2-5 | TRBV4-1 | TRBD2 | NA | TGCGCCAGCAGCCAATCATCAGCGGGGGGGCAAGAGACCCAGTACTTC | CASSQSSAGGQETQYF
TRBJ2-3 | TRBV7-9 | TRBD2 | few | TGTGCCAGCAGCTTGGGAGGGCTTCGCACAGATACGCAGTATTTT | CASSLGGLRTDTQYF
TRBJ1-5 | TRBV12-3/TRBV12-4 | TRBD1 | many | TGTGCCAGCAGCCGGACAGGGGATAGCAATCAGCCCCAGCATTTT | CASSRTGDSNQPQHF
TRBJ2-1 | TRBV4-1 | NA | NA | TGCGCCAGCAGGGATCTAGGACTAAACTACTGGGAGCAGTTCTTC | CASRDLGLNYWEQFF
TRBJ2-7 | TRBV14 | NA | NA | TGTGCCAGCAGCCAAGGGTTCACAGGGCTCTACGAGCAGTACTTC | CASSQGFTGLYEQYF
TRBJ2-5 | TRBV27 | TRBD1 | NA | TGTGCCGGCAGTCGAGGGGGACAGGGGATCCAAGAGACCCAGTACTTC | CAGSRGGQGIQETQYF
TRBJ1-2 | TRBV12-3/TRBV12-4 | TRBD1 | NA | TGTGCCAGCAGCGTTAGGGGGCTTAACTATGGCTACACCTTC | CASSVRGLNYGYTF
TRBJ1-2 | TRBV29-1 | NA | few | TGCAGCGTTGAAGATAGGGGCAGGGCGGGCTACACCTTC | CSVEDRGRAGYTF
TRBJ2-7 | TRBV15 | TRBD2 | NA | TGTGCCACCAGCCCCGGGACTAGCTCTTCCTACGAGCAGTACTTC | CATSPGTSSSYEQYF
TRBJ2-7 | TRBV11-2 | NA | NA | TGTGCCAGCAGCTTATGGTCGATTTATAGCTCCTACGAGCAGTACTTC | CASSLWSIYSSYEQYF
TRBJ2-5 | TRBV7-9 | TRBD1 | NA | TGTGCCAGCAGCTTCGGACAGGGGGCGGTTGGGGAGACCCAGTACTTC | CASSFGQGAVGETQYF
TRBJ1-2 | TRBV27 | NA | NA | TGTGCCAGCAGTCCACCCTTGCGCGCAGGCATATTCTATGGCTACACCTTC | CASSPPLRAGIFYGYTF
TRBJ2-7 | TRBV20-1 | TRBD1 | NA | TGCAGTGGGGGGTCACAGGGGTTTGGGAATGAGCAGTACTTC | CSGGSQGFGNEQYF
TRBJ2-7 | TRBV5-1 | NA | few | TGCGCCAGCAGCCAAGGGGCCACCCCATACTACGAGCAGTACTTC | CASSQGATPYYEQYF
TRBJ1-2 | TRBV20-1 | NA | NA | TGCAGTGCTAGGACTAGCGGGGCTAGAGGCTACACCTTC | CSARTSGARGYTF
TRBJ2-4 | TRBV5-1 | NA | NA | TGCGCCAGCAGCTTCCCGGAGGGGTCGAAAAACATTCAGTACTTC | CASSFPEGSKNIQYF
TRBJ1-4 | TRBV25-1 | TRBD1 | NA | TGTGCCAGCAGTGGACTGGGACAGGGGTCCGAAAAACTGTTTTTT | CASSGLGQGSEKLFF
TRBJ2-5 | TRBV6-2/TRBV6-3 | TRBD1 | NA | TGTGCCAGCAGTCCCTACAGGGGCCCCTTCGGAGAGCAGTACTTC | CASSPYRGPFGEQYF
TRBJ2-3 | TRBV28 | NA | NA | TGTGCCAGTAACCAGGGGCTCACAGATACGCAGTATTTT | CASNQGLTDTQYF
TRBJ1-5 | TRBV28 | NA | NA | TGTGCCAGCAGTTGGCGACAGGCCTATAGCAATCAGCCCCAGCATTTT | CASSWRQAYSNQPQHF
TRBJ1-1 | TRBV7-2 | NA | NA | TGTGCCAGCAGCTTGATTCGATCGGGCACCGAAGCTTTCTTT | CASSLIRSGTEAFF
TRBJ1-2 | TRBV6-6 | NA | NA | TGTGCCAGCAGTCACTCGGGGGGTAGAGAGGACTATGGCTACACCTTC | CASSHSGGREDYGYTF
TRBJ1-2 | TRBV14 | NA | NA | TGTGCCAGCAGCCCCCTTTTGGGACTTGGTGGCTACACCTTC | CASSPLLGLGGYTF
TRBJ2-6 | TRBV12-3/TRBV12-4 | TRBD1 | NA | TGTGCCAGCAGTTCGGATGCCCCCGGGACAGGGAGTAAAGGTCACGACTCTGGGGCCAACGTCCTGACTTTC | CASSSDAPGTGSKGHDSGANVLTF
TRBJ2-7 | TRBV13 | TRBD1 | many | TGTGCCAGCAGCTTCGGACAGGGGAGGCACGAGCAGTACTTC | CASSFGQGRHEQYF
TRBJ2-3 | TRBV12-3/TRBV12-4 | TRBD2 | NA | TGTGCCAGCAGGACTGAAGCGGGGGGATCAGTTACGCAGTATTTT | CASRTEAGGSVTQYF
TRBJ1-5 | TRBV6-2/TRBV6-3 | TRBD1 | NA | TGTGCCAGCAGACGCGCCATCGGGACAGGGAGCAATCAGCCCCAGCATTTT | CASRRAIGTGSNQPQHF
TRBJ1-6 | TRBV5-1 | TRBD1 | NA | TGCGCCAGCAGCTTTGGGACAGGGATGGGTTCACCCCTCCACTTT | CASSFGTGMGSPLHF
TRBJ2-6 | TRBV7-3 | NA | NA | TGTGCCAGCAGCTTAAAATCCCCCGGGTCTGGGGCCAACGTCCTGACTTTC | CASSLKSPGSGANVLTF
TRBJ2-4 | TRBV5-5 | NA | NA | TGTGCCAGCAGCCTGCCCTGGGTGGGATCCAAAAACATTCGGTACTTC | CASSLPWVGSKNIRYF
TRBJ2-7 | TRBV10-2 | TRBD1 | few | TGCGCCAGCAGTGACCCCGGGCAGGGGGCTTCCTACGAGCAGTACTTC | CASSDPGQGASYEQYF
TRBJ1-1 | TRBV4-2 | TRBD1 | NA | TGTGCCAGCAGCCAAGTCGGACAGGGCTTGAACACTGAAGCTTTCTTT | CASSQVGQGLNTEAFF
TRBJ2-7 | TRBV29-1 | NA | few | TGCAGCGTGCAAGGGGTCTACGAGCAGTACTTC | CSVQGVYEQYF
TRBJ2-7 | TRBV7-6 | NA | NA | TGTGCCAGCAGCCCGACCCAGACCTACTACGAGCAGTACTTC | CASSPTQTYYEQYF
TRBJ1-1 | TRBV28 | NA | many | TGTGCCAGCTACCGCACTCGGGGGAACACTGAAGCTTTCTTT | CASYRTRGNTEAFF
TRBJ1-2 | TRBV6-5 | NA | NA | TGTGCCAGCAGTTACAGAGAACGGGGCCCCTCCTATGGCTACACCTTC | CASSYRERGPSYGYTF
TRBJ1-5 | TRBV20-1 | NA | NA | TGCAGTACTAAAGTTGCCCCAGGGACTGGCAATCAGCCCCAGCATTTT | CSTKVAPGTGNQPQHF
TRBJ2-7 | TRBV20-1 | NA | few | TGCAGTGCCAAAGGGGGGGCCGGGTACGAGCAGTACTTC | CSAKGGAGYEQYF
TRBJ1-5 | TRBV5-1 | NA | NA | TGCGCCAGCAGCTTGGGAAGCTTACTCAATCCCGATCCGCCCCAGCATTTT | CASSLGSLLNPDPPQHF
TRBJ2-2 | TRBV27 | TRBD1 | NA | TGTGCCAGCAGTTTATTCCCCCCGGGACAGGGGGAGCTGGGGGAGCTGTTTTTT | CASSLFPPGQGELGELFF
TRBJ2-1 | TRBV4-3 | TRBD2 | many | TGCGCCAGCAGCGCCCGGGTACTAGCGGGGAATAATGAGCAGTTCTTC | CASSARVLAGNNEQFF
TRBJ1-2 | TRBV29-1 | TRBD1 | NA | TGCAGCGTTGATACGCGGGACAGGTGGTACTATGGCTACACCTTC | CSVDTRDRWYYGYTF
TRBJ2-3 | TRBV20-1 | TRBD2 | NA | TGCAGTGCTAGAGAGGCGACTAGCTCGGATACGCAGTATTTT | CSAREATSSDTQYF
TRBJ2-1 | TRBV7-2 | NA | NA | TGTGCCAGCAGCTCAAAGAGGGGGGCCAATGAGCAGTTCTTC | CASSSKRGANEQFF
TRBJ2-5 | TRBV7-2 | NA | many | TGTGCCAGCAGCTTGGATGTCGAGACCCAGTACTTC | CASSLDVETQYF
TRBJ1-2 | TRBV4-1 | TRBD1 | NA | TGCGCCAGCAGCCAACAGGCAGGGGGGAAGTTTACCTACACCTTC | CASSQQAGGKFTYTF
TRBJ1-2 | TRBV5-1 | NA | few | TGCGCCAGCAGAATTCAGGACAATTATGGCTACACCTTC | CASRIQDNYGYTF
TRBJ1-2 | TRBV4-3 | NA | NA | TGCGCCAGCAGCTTAGTGGATAGTAGGGCCTCCGACTATGGCTACACCTTC | CASSLVDSRASDYGYTF
TRBJ1-5 | TRBV20-1 | NA | NA | TGCAGTGCTTACAGGGTGGATCAGCCCCAGCATTTT | CSAYRVDQPQHF
TRBJ2-7 | TRBV5-1 | NA | NA | TGCGCCAGCAGCTTGGCCTGGCAGGGTGGATACGAGCAGTACTTC | CASSLAWQGGYEQYF
TRBJ2-5 | TRBV20-1 | TRBD2 | few | TGCAGTGCCACTACTGGACTAGCGGGGGATCAAGAGACCCAGTACTTC | CSATTGLAGDQETQYF
TRBJ2-1 | TRBV14 | NA | NA | TGTGCCAGCAGCCGGAGGGGGTTAGGTGAGCAGTTCTTC | CASSRRGLGEQFF
TRBJ2-3 | TRBV6-6 | NA | NA | TGTGCCAGCAGTGGCCCCCAAGTAGAAGGCACAGATACGCAGTATTTT | CASSGPQVEGTDTQYF
TRBJ2-5 | TRBV5-6 | NA | few | TGTGCCAGCAGCTTTGGATGGTCGACTCTCCAAGAGACCCAGTACTTC | CASSFGWSTLQETQYF
TRBJ2-7 | TRBV6-5 | NA | NA | TGTGCCAGCAGTTACACAAGGACAGCCCACGAGCAGTACTTC | CASSYTRTAHEQYF
TRBJ1-4 | TRBV29-1 | NA | few | TGCAGCGTTGAAGGGGACGAAAAACTGTTTTTT | CSVEGDEKLFF
TRBJ1-5 | TRBV19 | NA | once | TGTGCCAGTAGTGAGGGGGGAAATAGCAATCAGCCCCAGCATTTT | CASSEGGNSNQPQHF